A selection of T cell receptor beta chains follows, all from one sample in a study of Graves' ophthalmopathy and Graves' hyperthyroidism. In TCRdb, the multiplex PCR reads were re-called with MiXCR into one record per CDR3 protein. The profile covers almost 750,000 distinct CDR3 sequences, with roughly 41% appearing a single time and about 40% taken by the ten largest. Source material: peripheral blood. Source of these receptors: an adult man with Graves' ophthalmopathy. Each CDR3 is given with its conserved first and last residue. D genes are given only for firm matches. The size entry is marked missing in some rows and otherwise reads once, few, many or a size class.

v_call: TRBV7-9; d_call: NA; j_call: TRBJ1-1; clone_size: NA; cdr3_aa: CASSYPRATEAFF
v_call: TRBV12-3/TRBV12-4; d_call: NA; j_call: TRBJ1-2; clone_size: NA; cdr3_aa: CASSEGFQGYTF
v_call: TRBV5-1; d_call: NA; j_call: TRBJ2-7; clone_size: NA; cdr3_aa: CASSRGNAYEQYF
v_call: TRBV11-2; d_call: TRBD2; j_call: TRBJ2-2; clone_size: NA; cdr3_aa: CASSRRSGRSTGELFF
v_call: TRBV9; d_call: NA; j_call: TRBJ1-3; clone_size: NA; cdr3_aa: CASSVGEGYAGNTIYF
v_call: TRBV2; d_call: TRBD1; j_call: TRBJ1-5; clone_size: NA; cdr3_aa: CASSVSGTGYNQPQHF
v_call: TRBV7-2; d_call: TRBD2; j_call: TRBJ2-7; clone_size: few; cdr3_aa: CASSTVAGGPEQYF
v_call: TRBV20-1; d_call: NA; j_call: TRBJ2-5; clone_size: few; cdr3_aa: CSARDPRDAKETQYF
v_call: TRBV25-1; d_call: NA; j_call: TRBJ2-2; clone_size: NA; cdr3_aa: CASSASPLANTGELFF
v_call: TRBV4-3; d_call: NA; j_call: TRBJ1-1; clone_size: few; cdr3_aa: CASSQDLRRGTEAFF
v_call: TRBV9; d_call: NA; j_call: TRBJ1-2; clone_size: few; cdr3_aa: CASSLGGKVGGYTF
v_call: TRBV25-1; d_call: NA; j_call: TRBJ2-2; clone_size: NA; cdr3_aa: CASSVEPGTGELFF
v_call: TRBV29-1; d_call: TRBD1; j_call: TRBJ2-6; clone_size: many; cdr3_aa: CSVMTGIFSGANVLTF
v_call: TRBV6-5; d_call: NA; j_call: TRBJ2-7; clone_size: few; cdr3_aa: CASSYQASYEQYF
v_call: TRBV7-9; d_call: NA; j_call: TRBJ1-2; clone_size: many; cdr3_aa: CASSLALQAIYGYTF
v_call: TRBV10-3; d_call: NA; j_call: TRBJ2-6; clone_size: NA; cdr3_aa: CASTAIWGGSGANVLTF
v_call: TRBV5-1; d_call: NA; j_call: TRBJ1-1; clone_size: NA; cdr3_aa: CASGFTTNTEAFF
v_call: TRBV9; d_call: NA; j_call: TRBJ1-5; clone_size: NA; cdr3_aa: CASSKIWTPFGDQPQHF
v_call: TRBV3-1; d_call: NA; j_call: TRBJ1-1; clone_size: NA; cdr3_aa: CASSQFIMNTEAFF
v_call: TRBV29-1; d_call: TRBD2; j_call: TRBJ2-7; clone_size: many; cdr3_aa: CSARGLAGGGYEQYF
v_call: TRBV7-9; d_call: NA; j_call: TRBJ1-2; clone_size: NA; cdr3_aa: CASSPPGAGAYTF
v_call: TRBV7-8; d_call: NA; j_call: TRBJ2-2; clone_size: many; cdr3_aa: CASIRTNTGELFF
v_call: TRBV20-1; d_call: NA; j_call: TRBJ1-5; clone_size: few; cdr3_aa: CSASPGPSNQPQHF
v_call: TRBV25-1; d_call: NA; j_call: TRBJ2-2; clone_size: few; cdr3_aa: CASSRHRVDTGELFF